The subject of this entry is one T cell receptor (beta chain). Its binding antigen is unknown. The sample holds no much larger clone one base away, and base qualities are not on file. Sequenced on an Illumina NovaSeq 6000. Using 5'RACE with constant-segment primers, TCRalpha and TCRbeta cDNA libraries were constructed, with sample barcodes and unique molecular identifiers added in the process. RNA was extracted from every sample with Trizol reagent. Library amplification was performed in two PCR steps, and a second sample barcode and Illumina TruSeq adapters were introduced in the second step. Sequencing of the libraries was done on an Illumina NovaSeq, producing 2 x 150 bp paired-end reads. The original methods were these. With migec v1.2.7, reads were demultiplexed and then collapsed into UMI-guided consensus sequences. Using mixcr v2.1.11, UMI consensuses were aligned to TRA and TRB V and J templates and then assembled into clonotypes. A clonotype was counted as expanded or contracted only when both edgeR and NoisET called the clonotype significant, with the noise models trained on biological replicates. edgeR calls used a false discovery rate-adjusted p below 0.01 and a log2 fold-change threshold of 1. As an exploratory analysis of dynamics, max-normalized trajectories of the 1000 most abundant clonotypes were examined with PCA combined with hierarchical clustering. Separately sequenced CD4+ and CD8+ repertoires were used to assign the CD4 or CD8 phenotype of responding clones. TCRdb cleaned the public reads at Q25 with fastp, built clones with MiXCR and kept in-frame beta chains. All rows with the same CDR3 protein become a single entry with the most common DNA and genes. TCRdb's processing, not the study's, gives the V and J calls here. In this sample the table shows about 290,000 distinct CDR3 sequences, 15% to 20% of which occur a single time. The ten most abundant clones make up roughly 23% of the sample.

PBMCs were isolated by Ficoll-Paque density gradient centrifugation. This record belongs to a study of T-cell memory formation after mild COVID-19 (dated by TCRdb to about 2021). Some background on the complete study: TCR sequence clusters from the two donors were largely donor specific. The cohort was made up of two young adult volunteers, one female and one male, who were previously healthy. T-cell clones expanding and contracting after mild COVID-19 in two donors were tracked by longitudinal TCRalpha and TCRbeta repertoire sequencing. The paper's findings and limits, for the study overall: Contracting CD4+ clones turned up mainly in the CM and EM memory subsets, whereas EMRA was where CD8+ clones were enriched. The second-wave clones that peaked on day 37 were not confirmed to be SARS-CoV-2 specific. The detection of some responding clones in pre-infection memory suggests that pre-existing cross-reactive memory T cells joined the SARS-CoV-2 response. Balanced CD4/CD8 phenotypes were observed for clones contracting from day 15 to 85, whereas a bias towards CD4+ was observed for a second wave of clones expanding from day 15 to 37. The study covered only two mild cases, and larger cohorts including severe cases with pre-infection samples were considered necessary.

V is clipped by 2 bases and J by 11 bases, and the sequence between their germline boundaries is 7 bases long. The CDR1 and CDR2 encoded by the germline V gene are KGHDR and SFDVKD. Spanning cysteine to phenylalanine, the CDR3 consists of 11 amino acids. The CDR3 DNA has 33 bases and is translated from base 1. The sample consisted of PBMCs or a T cell subset sorted from them (not recorded which). Here the chain combines TRBV24-1 and TRBJ2-3, with the identity of the D gene unclear. This receptor was obtained from a man aged 18 to 29 who had mild COVID-19 (a few samples of this study predate the infection). The sample titles of this study are shuffled in the database, so cell type and time point are left out; the donor was told from shared clones. The CDR3 has the sequence CATSDWIRQYF. The bases read TGTGCCACCAGTGATTGGATACGGCAGTATTTT.